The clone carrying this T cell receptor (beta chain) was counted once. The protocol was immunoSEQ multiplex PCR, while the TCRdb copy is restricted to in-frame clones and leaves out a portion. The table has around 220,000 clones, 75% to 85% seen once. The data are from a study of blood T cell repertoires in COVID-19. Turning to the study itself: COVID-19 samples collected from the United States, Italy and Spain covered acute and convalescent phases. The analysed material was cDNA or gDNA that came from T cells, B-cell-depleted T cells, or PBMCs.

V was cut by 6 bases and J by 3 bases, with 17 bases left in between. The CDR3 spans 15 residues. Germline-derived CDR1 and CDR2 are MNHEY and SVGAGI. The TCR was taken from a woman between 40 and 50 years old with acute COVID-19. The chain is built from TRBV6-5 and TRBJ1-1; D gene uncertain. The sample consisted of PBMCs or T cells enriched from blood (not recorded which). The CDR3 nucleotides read TGTGCCAGCAGCCCCCAGGCAGGTTCATACACTGAAGCTTTCTTT. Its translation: CASSPQAGSYTEAFF.